This T cell receptor (beta chain) was identified during a study of T cell changes during pregnancy in multiple sclerosis. TCRdb keeps only in-frame clones here, not all; method: immunoSEQ multiplex PCR. The sample has about 67,000 clones, 80% to 95% seen once. The germline V gene encodes CDR1 MDHEN and CDR2 SYDVKM. This CDR3 contains 14 residues. V shed 5 bases and J 6 bases; nucleotides not matched to a gene: 7. This TCR derives from a female donor in good health, enrolled as a control in a pregnancy study. This specimen was peripheral blood, taken in the first trimester of pregnancy. This chain joins TRBV28 and TRBJ2-7; 10 bases map to TRBD2. CDR3 sequence: CASSLQREGGEQYF. DNA of the CDR3: TGTGCCAGCAGTCTCCAGCGGGAGGGTGGCGAGCAGTACTTC.